Below are 28 T cell receptor beta chains sequenced from a single sample in a study of OX40 agonist ivuxolimab in advanced cancers. The data were produced by immunoSEQ multiplex PCR, yet TCRdb's version contains in-frame clones alone and is incomplete. The sample consists of 60,000 to 100,000 clones, 84% of them appearing once. This specimen was CD4+ or CD8+ T cells sorted from blood, taken in a trial of the OX40 agonist ivuxolimab. Receptor source: an adult with an advanced solid tumor such as melanoma, head and neck, liver or kidney cancer.

The V and J genes are TRBV29-1 and TRBJ1-4, with D possibly being TRBD1 (5 bases). Trimming cost V 4 bases and J 8 bases, with 14 bases left between them. This CDR3 region has 13 residues. CDR1 and CDR2 from the germline V gene are SQVTM and ANQGSEA. The CDR3 region has the DNA TGCAGCGTTGGTGGCAGGGCAGGGGAAAAACTGTTTTTT. It codes for CSVGGRAGEKLFF.

As for this clone: Other DNA sequences in this specimen translate into the identical CDR3. This rearrangement joins TRBV5-1 to TRBJ2-7, with a tentative D call TRBD1 (6 bases). Germline lookup yields CDR1 SGHRS and CDR2 YFSETQ. Trimming left V 2 bases short and J 7 bases short, with 10 bases between. The CDR3 length is 12 residues. CDR3 amino acids: CASSFTGLEQYF. DNA for the CDR3: TGCGCCAGCAGCTTCACAGGGCTTGAGCAGTACTTC.

This clone came up a few times. The chain uses TRBV29-1 and TRBJ2-3; perhaps TRBD1 as D (6 bases). CDR3 length equals 13 residues. CDR1 is SQVTM, CDR2 ANQGSEA, per germline. The V end was cut by 4 bases, the J end by 6 bases, with 14 bases between. The CDR3 DNA follows: TGCAGCGTTGCTTGGGGGCTTAGGGATACGCAGTATTTT. Translated, it gives CSVAWGLRDTQYF.

J is TRBJ2-7 and V is TRBV28, with TRBD1 identical over 7 bases. This CDR3 has 14 amino acids. With 2 bases clipped from V and 6 bases from J, the junction kept 7 bases outside the gene matches. Germline V lookup: CDR1 MDHEN, CDR2 SYDVKM. The CDR3 nucleotides read TGTGCCAGCAGTTTAGCGACAGGGAGAGGCGAGCAGTACTTC. Encoded protein: CASSLATGRGEQYF.

This chain links TRBV6-5 with TRBJ1-1; D uncertain. The V and J ends lost 5 bases and 1 base respectively, with 11 bases between them. The V gene's germline CDR1 is MNHEY and CDR2 SVGAGI. CDR3 length: 14 amino acids. CDR3 bases: TGTGCCAGCAGTGAGGTATACGAGAACACTGAAGCTTTCTTT. Its protein is CASSEVYENTEAFF.

The CDR3 DNA follows: TGTGCCAGCAGTTATACCCCAATCAGAGGGGCCAATCAGCCCCAGCATTTT. Protein: CASSYTPIRGANQPQHF. The chain uses TRBV6-9 and TRBJ1-5, with D maybe TRBD1 (5 bases). V dropped 2 bases and J dropped 3 bases, with 17 bases sitting between them. The CDR3 sequence is 17 residues long. From germline, CDR1 is MNHGY and CDR2 SVAAGI.

The chain links TRBV7-3 to TRBJ2-3; weak D call: TRBD1 (5 bases). The CDR3 totals 13 residues. V was shortened by 5 bases and J by 2 bases, with 8 bases between the two germline ends. CDR1 and CDR2 from the germline V gene are SGHTA and FQGTGA. DNA of the CDR3: TGTGCCAGCAGCCTGACAGCCACAGATACGCAGTATTTT. As protein: CASSLTATDTQYF.

The rearrangement joins TRBV6-1 to TRBJ2-4, with 8 bases fitting TRBD2. The CDR3 sequence is 18 residues long. The V and J ends lost 5 bases and 7 bases, in that order; junction bases with no gene match: 19. Per the germline V gene, CDR1 is MNHNS and CDR2 is SASEGT. DNA of the CDR3: TGTGCCAGCAGTAAAGGACTAGCTTTCGGTCTAGGACGGAACATTCAGTACTTC. It is translated as CASSKGLAFGLGRNIQYF.

This clone appeared a single time. The V call is TRBV28, the J call TRBJ1-2; 8 bases match TRBD1. The V gene end was trimmed by 8 bases and the J gene end by 3 bases; junction bases not matched to a gene: 2. CDR3 length equals 12 residues. Looked up from germline, CDR1 is MDHEN and CDR2 is SYDVKM. CDR3 amino acids: CASGTGDYGYTF. CDR3 nucleotides: TGTGCCAGCGGGACAGGAGACTATGGCTACACCTTC.

The chain uses TRBV6-5 and TRBJ2-5; 8 positions match TRBD2. The CDR3 has 14 amino acids. V lost 6 bases, J lost 5 bases, and 8 bases stayed unmatched. Per the germline V gene, CDR1 is MNHEY and CDR2 is SVGAGI. This chain's CDR3 is CASSSGLVTETQYF. CDR3 bases: TGTGCCAGCAGCTCGGGACTAGTGACGGAGACCCAGTACTTC.

The V call is TRBV15, the J call TRBJ2-1; weak D call: TRBD2 (8 bases). The CDR3 runs to 16 residues. V shed 5 bases and J shed 5 bases, with 19 bases lying between them. Germline assignment: CDR1 LNHNV and CDR2 YYDKDF (reference sequence). The CDR3 DNA is TGTGCCACCAGCGGGACTAGACAGGGCCGGGACAATGAGCAGTTCTTC. It is translated as CATSGTRQGRDNEQFF.

About this clone itself: Given a much more abundant clone one base away, this may be a read error. The J gene is TRBJ1-5, the V gene TRBV5-4, with a possible D match to TRBD1 (6 bases). Germline V gene sequence: CDR1 SGHNT, CDR2 YYREEE (reference sequence). The CDR3 loop spans 16 amino acids. CDR3 region: CAGSFIGGPSNQPQHF. The CDR3 coding sequence is TGTGCCGGCAGCTTCATAGGGGGTCCTAGCAATCAGCCCCAGCATTTT.

V and J are TRBV5-6 and TRBJ2-3; D might be TRBD1 (6 bases). Trimming shortened V by 4 bases and J by 2 bases, and 14 bases separated the two germline ends. The CDR3 has 15 residues. Germline-derived CDR1 and CDR2 are SGHDT and YYEEEE. CDR3 in amino acids: CASSRQVVPTDTQYF. CDR3 nucleotides: TGTGCCAGCAGCCGACAGGTAGTCCCCACAGATACGCAGTATTTT. Variable domain in full (rest from reference TRBV5-6 and TRBJ2-3): DAGVTQSPTHLIKTRGQQVTLRCSPKSGHDTVSWYQQALGQGPQFIFQYYEEEERQRGNFPDRFSGHQFPNYSSELNVNALLLGDSALYLCASSRQVVPTDTQYFGPGTRLTVL.

CDR3 in DNA: TGTGCCAGCAGTTCCCCCTCCGGGACAACTTACACCGGGGAGCTGTTTTTT. It yields the protein CASSSPSGTTYTGELFF. The J gene is TRBJ2-2, the V gene TRBV28; the D gene is possibly TRBD1 (6 bases). Germline V CDR1 and CDR2: MDHEN, SYDVKM. The germline V and J ends were trimmed by 4 bases and 3 bases, with 18 bases remaining between them. CDR3 length equals 17 residues.

V usage is TRBV4-3 and J usage is TRBJ2-1; 11 bases are a match to TRBD2. J gave up 7 bases and V 0 bases, and 8 bases lay outside the gene matches. Germline lookup yields CDR1 LGHNA and CDR2 YSLEER. This CDR3 spans 17 amino acids. DNA for the CDR3: TGCGCCAGCAGCCAAGATGTGACTAGCGGGGTAGGGAATGAGCAGTTCTTC. It encodes CASSQDVTSGVGNEQFF.

The V and J genes are TRBV5-1 and TRBJ1-5; TRBD1 matches 9 bases. V lost 2 bases to trimming and J lost 5 bases; unmatched junction nucleotides: 5. Germline CDR1 is SGHRS and CDR2 is YFSETQ. This CDR3 has 15 residues. Written as DNA, the CDR3 is TGCGCCAGCAGCTTACAGGGGGCCTGGGATCAGCCCCAGCATTTT. It codes for CASSLQGAWDQPQHF.

CDR3 nucleotides: TGCGCCAGCAGCCTCGGGGAGAACACTGAAGCTTTCTTT. It yields the protein CASSLGENTEAFF. The rearrangement uses TRBV5-1 and TRBJ1-1; D not certain. The CDR3 sequence is 13 residues long. V was pared by 4 bases and J by 1 base, with 8 bases between. Germline CDR1 is SGHRS and CDR2 is YFSETQ.

In its sample, this clone was seen a few times. This chain links TRBV28 with TRBJ1-2; no firm D call. Germline loops: CDR1 MDHEN, CDR2 SYDVKM. V lost 3 bases and J 10 bases, leaving 12 bases between the germline ends. The CDR3 spans 12 residues. CDR3 in DNA: TGTGCCAGCAGTTTTGGGTCCGGTGACTACACCTTC. Translated, it gives CASSFGSGDYTF.

This clone has only a few counts. V and J are TRBV5-1 and TRBJ2-1; TRBD2 agrees at 10 bases. Per the germline V gene, CDR1 is SGHRS and CDR2 is YFSETQ. The CDR3 has 15 amino acids. Trimming at V came to 0 bases and at J to 12 bases, leaving 9 bases not matched to a gene. The CDR3 sequence: CASSLGTSGRGGQFF. CDR3 bases: TGCGCCAGCAGCTTGGGGACTAGCGGAAGGGGTGGGCAGTTCTTC.

V and J are TRBV21-1 and TRBJ2-3; TRBD1, the table's D call, was not compared with the DNA. TRBV21-1 is tagged as a pseudogene. This CDR3 has 16 amino acids. CDR3: CASSNLYRRSTDTQYF. The CDR3 DNA reads as TGTGCCAGCAGCAACCTATACAGGCGGAGCACAGATACGCAGTATTTT.

V gene TRBV9 combines with J gene TRBJ2-5; either TRBD1 or TRBD2 may supply D (6 bases each). Germline V gene data show CDR1 as SGDLS and CDR2 as YYNGEE. CDR3 length: 16 residues. Deletions cut 4 bases from V and 3 bases from J, with 19 bases between. The CDR3 region has the DNA TGTGCCAGCAGCCCCAGGAGGGGGAGCGGAGAAGAGACCCAGTACTTC. Translated: CASSPRRGSGEETQYF.

The CDR3 protein is CSVSGLDQPQHF. DNA for the CDR3: TGCAGCGTATCAGGGCTGGACCAGCCCCAGCATTTT. V and J are TRBV29-1 and TRBJ1-5; tentative D call: TRBD1 (5 bases). Germline V gene lookup returns CDR1 SQVTM and CDR2 ANQGSEA. V shed 6 bases and J shed 7 bases, with 13 bases lying between them. The CDR3 has 12 amino acids.

This chain joins TRBV11-2 and TRBJ2-7; weak D call: TRBD2 (5 bases). The CDR3 has 13 residues. From germline, CDR1 is SGHAT and CDR2 FQNNGV. Trimming shortened V by 3 bases and J by 3 bases, and 9 bases separated the two germline ends. The CDR3 here is CASSLLEGYEQYF. Written as DNA, the CDR3 is TGTGCCAGCAGCTTGCTAGAGGGCTACGAGCAGTACTTC.

The J gene is TRBJ1-4, the V gene TRBV7-9; D gene unclear. CDR1 and CDR2 from the germline V gene are SEHNR and FQNEAQ (reference sequence). This CDR3 is built from 14 residues. The V and J ends lost 3 bases and 2 bases respectively, with 7 bases between them. Here the CDR3 DNA reads TGTGCCAGCAGCTTCGGCCGGACTAATGAAAAACTGTTTTTT. This translates into CASSFGRTNEKLFF.

The J gene is TRBJ1-2, the V gene TRBV27, with 7 bases identical to TRBD1. The ends lost 8 bases at V and 7 bases at J; junction bases unmatched: 10. This CDR3 has 13 residues. Germline V gene data show CDR1 as MNHEY and CDR2 as SMNVEV (reference sequence). The DNA for the CDR3 is TGTGCCAGCCAGACAGGGAAATCGTCTGGCTACACCTTC. Translated, it gives CASQTGKSSGYTF.

By frequency in the sample, this clone is medium-sized (0.01 to 0.1%). This rearrangement joins TRBV7-9 to TRBJ2-5, with TRBD2 as a possible D gene (6 bases). In germline, CDR1 is SEHNR, CDR2 FQNEAQ (reference sequence). V was cut by 5 bases and J by 2 bases, with 15 bases left in between. This CDR3 has 15 residues. In DNA, the CDR3 is TGTGCCAGCAGCCTCAGTAGCGGAATGCAAGAGACCCAGTACTTC. Protein: CASSLSSGMQETQYF.

V and J are TRBV6-4 and TRBJ2-2; D is unclear. The germline V and J ends were trimmed by 6 bases and 4 bases, with 12 bases remaining between them. The CDR3 is made up of 14 amino acids. Per the germline V gene, CDR1 is MRHNA and CDR2 is SNTAGT. CDR3: CASRPDWGTGELFF. CDR3 DNA sequence: TGTGCCAGCAGACCGGATTGGGGCACCGGGGAGCTGTTTTTT.

About this clone itself: Within the sample, other DNA sequences also encode this same CDR3. The chain recombines TRBV2 with TRBJ1-5; D remains ambiguous. Germline V gene lookup returns CDR1 SNHLY and CDR2 FYNNEI. V dropped 2 bases and J dropped 1 base, with 9 bases sitting between them. CDR3 length: 15 amino acids. The CDR3 spells CASSETRSSNQPQHF. DNA for the CDR3: TGTGCCAGCAGTGAAACGCGTTCCAGCAATCAGCCCCAGCATTTT.